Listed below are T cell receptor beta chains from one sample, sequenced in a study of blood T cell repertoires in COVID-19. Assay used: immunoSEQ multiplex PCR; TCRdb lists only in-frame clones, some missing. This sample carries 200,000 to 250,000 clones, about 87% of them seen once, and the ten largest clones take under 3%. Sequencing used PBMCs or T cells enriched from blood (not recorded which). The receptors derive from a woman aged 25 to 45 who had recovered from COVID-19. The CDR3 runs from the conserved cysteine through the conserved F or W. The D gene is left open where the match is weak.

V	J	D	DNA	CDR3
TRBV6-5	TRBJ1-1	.	TGTGCCAGCAGTTACTCGGAGTCTCTGTTCGCTTTCTTT	CASSYSESLFAFF
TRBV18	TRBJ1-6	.	TGTGCCAGCTCACCAACGAGTATGTACGATTCACCCCTCCACTTT	CASSPTSMYDSPLHF
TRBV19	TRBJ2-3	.	TGTGCCAGTAGTCCGCGGGGTCAGGATACGCAGTATTTT	CASSPRGQDTQYF
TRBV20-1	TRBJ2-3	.	TGCAGTGGTCAGGGCACAGATACGCAGTATTTT	CSGQGTDTQYF
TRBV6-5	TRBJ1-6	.	TGTGCCAGCAGGGCCGTGGTCGATTCACCCCTCCACTTT	CASRAVVDSPLHF
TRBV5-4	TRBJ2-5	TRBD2	TGTGCCAGCAGCTTGGAGGGACTAGCGGGGGCGGGGGAGACCCAGTACTTC	CASSLEGLAGAGETQYF
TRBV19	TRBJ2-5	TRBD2	TGTGCCAGTAGTACCCCCATCGGGGTAGCGGGGGGGCGTGAGACCCAGTACTTC	CASSTPIGVAGGRETQYF
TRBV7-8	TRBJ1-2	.	TGTGCCAGCGAGGGGAGGACGGACTATGGCTACACCTTC	CASEGRTDYGYTF
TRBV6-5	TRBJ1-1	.	TGTGCCAGCAGTTACTTGGGGGGCACTGAAGCTTTCTTT	CASSYLGGTEAFF
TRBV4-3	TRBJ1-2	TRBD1	TGCGCCAGCAGCCAAGATCCGCGGACAGGGTATGGCTACACCTTC	CASSQDPRTGYGYTF